This record looks at one T cell receptor (beta chain) sequence and its context. The antigen remains undetermined. This sample was included in a study of T cell responses to AZD1222 COVID-19 vaccine. Study findings and constraints: Donors were mostly white British, more females; clonal diversity possibly underestimated. Reports indicate that nearly half of spike-specific TCRs are directed at unmutated variant regions. Baseline seropositivity occurred in only a handful of AZD1222 recipients.

Looked up from germline, CDR1 is GTSNPN and CDR2 is SVGIG (reference sequence). Trimming cost V 4 bases and J 0 bases, with 7 bases left between them. The CDR3 consists of 13 residues. TCRdb's copy holds only in-frame clones and misses some; the assay was immunoSEQ multiplex PCR. The table shows approximately 150,000 clones, with almost 95% occurring only once. This receptor was identified in an adult who received the AZD1222 COVID-19 vaccine. The chain combines TRBV30 with TRBJ1-5; D ambiguous. The specimen comprised peripheral blood, sampled 28 days after the second AZD1222 dose. Here the CDR3 DNA reads TGTGCCTGGACTTTGAATAGCAATCAGCCCCAGCATTTT. Translating gives CAWTLNSNQPQHF. Full variable domain (remainder filled in from reference TRBV30 and TRBJ1-5): SQTIHQWPATLVQPVGSPLSLECTVEGTSNPNLYWYRQAAGRGLQLLFYSVGIGQISSEVPQNLSASRPQDRQFILSSKKLLLSDSGFYLCAWTLNSNQPQHFGDGTRLSIL.